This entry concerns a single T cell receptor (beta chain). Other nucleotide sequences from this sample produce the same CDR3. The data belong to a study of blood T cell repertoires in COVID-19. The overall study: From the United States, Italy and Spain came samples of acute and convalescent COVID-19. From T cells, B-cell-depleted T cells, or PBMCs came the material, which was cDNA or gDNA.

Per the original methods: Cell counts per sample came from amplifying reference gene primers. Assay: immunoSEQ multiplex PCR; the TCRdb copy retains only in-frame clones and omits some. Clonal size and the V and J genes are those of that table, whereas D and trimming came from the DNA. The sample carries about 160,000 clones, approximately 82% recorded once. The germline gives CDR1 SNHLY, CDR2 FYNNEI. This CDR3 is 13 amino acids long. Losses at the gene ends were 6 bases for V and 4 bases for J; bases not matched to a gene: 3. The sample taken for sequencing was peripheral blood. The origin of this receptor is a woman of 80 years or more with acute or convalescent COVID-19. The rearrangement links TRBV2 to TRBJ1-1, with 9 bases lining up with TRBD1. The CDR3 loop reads CASRGQGITEAFF. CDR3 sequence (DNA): TGTGCCAGCAGGGGACAGGGTATCACTGAAGCTTTCTTT.